This T cell receptor (beta chain) was profiled in a study of blood T cells in healthy people across ages. Whole-study findings and limits: Changes seen in expanded clonotypes were possibly confounded by donor CMV status left unknown.

Germline assignment: CDR1 SQVTM and CDR2 ANQGSEA. V lost 7 bases and J 3 bases, leaving 19 bases between the germline ends. The CDR3 contains 15 residues. To note about this clonotype: What it binds is unknown.

Using a J-beta primer mix together with a sample-barcoded 5' primer, a second PCR was run for roughly 7 to 12 cycles. TCRdb re-analysed the 5' RACE reads in MiXCR, keeping a single row per CDR3 protein. The sample records about 640,000 distinct CDR3 sequences, under 70% being singletons. Every donor contributed ten milliliters of peripheral blood by blood draw. V and J are TRBV29-1 and TRBJ1-5, with D perhaps matching TRBD1 (6 bases). Sequencing was performed on blood. The TCR comes from a man in his 60s in good health. CDR3 nucleotides: TGCAGCGCTGCGGAGGGGGGCCCGTCCAATCAGCCCCAGCATTTT. Its protein product is CSAAEGGPSNQPQHF.